The entry that follows covers one TCR beta chain sequence. Germline CDR1 is LGHNA and CDR2 is YSLEER. The CDR3 length is 14 residues. Trimming pared 1 base from V and 6 bases from J, leaving 9 bases between. Libraries were prepared by immunoSEQ multiplex PCR; TCRdb keeps only in-frame clonotypes and omits some of them. The table records roughly 120,000 clones, around 96% of them present only once. Resections from corrective heart surgery supplied the thymus tissue. This entry comes from a study of human thymus T cells. The clonotype originates from a boy younger than two with a congenital heart defect but otherwise immunologically healthy. Material for sequencing was thymus tissue. The chain employs TRBV4-3 and TRBJ1-4, with no clear D. CDR3 coding DNA: TGCGCCAGCAGCCAAGTGACGGACGATGAAAAACTGTTTTTT. Translated: CASSQVTDDEKLFF.